These 14 T cell receptor beta chains share one sample of origin, sequenced in a study of blood T cell repertoires in COVID-19 (dated by TCRdb to about 2020). The library was produced with the immunoSEQ multiplex PCR assay. TCRdb limited this immuneACCESS table to in-frame rearrangements with V and J called. A share of clones is missing; checked studies link under half to unresolved V genes, and the rest is unexplained. Within this sample are 94,000 or so clones, with roughly 82% of them counted one time only. The ten most abundant clones make up approximately 25% of the sample. Sequences were obtained from peripheral blood. Receptor source: a man aged 55 to 70 with acute or convalescent COVID-19.

Notes on this clone: Distinct nucleotide sequences in the sample also encode this CDR3. The chain combines TRBV3-1 (or the pseudogene TRBV3-2) with TRBJ1-5, with 7 bases fitting TRBD1. With 1 base clipped from V and 3 bases from J, the junction kept 3 bases outside the gene matches. CDR1 and CDR2 from the germline V gene are LGHDT and YNNKEL (reference sequence). The CDR3 has 15 amino acids. The CDR3 bases are TGTGCCAGCAGCCAAGGGGGACAGAACAATCAGCCCCAGCATTTT. Translation gives CASSQGGQNNQPQHF.

This chain joins TRBV2 and TRBJ1-2, with 7 bases matching TRBD1. The germline V gene encodes CDR1 SNHLY and CDR2 FYNNEI. The length of the CDR3 is 16 residues. V lost 6 bases to trimming and J lost 7 bases; unmatched junction nucleotides: 17. CDR3 coding DNA: TGTGCCAGCAGCCATCCAGGGGGGAGGCGACTGGGTGGCTACACCTTC. Its protein product is CASSHPGGRRLGGYTF. The full variable domain, with the rest looked up from reference TRBV2 and TRBJ1-2, is EPEVTQTPSHQVTQMGQEVILRCVPISNHLYFYWYRQILGQKVEFLVSFYNNEISEKSEIFDDQFSVERPDGSNFTLKIRSTKLEDSAMYFCASSHPGGRRLGGYTFGSGTRLTVV.

The chain employs TRBV7-9 and TRBJ2-7; D ambiguous. Trimming removed 0 bases at V and 2 bases at J, with 11 bases between. The CDR3 is 15 amino acids. The germline gives CDR1 SEHNR, CDR2 FQNEAQ (reference sequence). Written as DNA, the CDR3 is TGTGCCAGCAGCTTAGCCGCAGGCTCGACCTACGAGCAGTACTTC. Translation: CASSLAAGSTYEQYF.

The chain is built from TRBV7-2 and TRBJ2-7, with TRBD2 as a possible D gene (6 bases). The CDR3 length is 17 residues. Between the trimmed V and J ends, which lost 1 base and 3 bases, there was a span of 19 bases. Germline values: CDR1 SGHTA, CDR2 FQGNSA. This CDR3 reads CASSLDGEGRISYEQYF. The CDR3 DNA is TGTGCCAGCAGCTTAGACGGAGAGGGGAGGATAAGCTACGAGCAGTACTTC.

This chain links TRBV28 with TRBJ1-2; D perhaps matches TRBD1 (5 bases). Germline V gene lookup returns CDR1 MDHEN and CDR2 SYDVKM. The CDR3 has 16 residues. Trimming removed 2 bases from V and 3 bases from J, with 16 bases in between. The CDR3 sequence is CASSLRRATSYYGYTF. For the CDR3, the DNA is TGTGCCAGCAGTTTACGCAGGGCCACCAGCTACTATGGCTACACCTTC.

The chain has TRBV11-2 and TRBJ2-5; D possibly corresponds to TRBD1 (6 bases). This CDR3 spans 18 amino acids. Trimming took off 6 bases at V and 3 bases at J, with 26 bases between the two ends. Germline V gene sequence: CDR1 SGHAT, CDR2 FQNNGV. CDR3 in DNA: TGTGCCAGCAGTTCCCGGCTAAGGGGGTGGAAGACCAAAGAGACCCAGTACTTC. Translation: CASSSRLRGWKTKETQYF.

This clone was observed once. The chain joins TRBV10-2 to TRBJ2-3; TRBD2 matches 9 bases. Germline lookup yields CDR1 WSHSY and CDR2 SAAADI. The CDR3 runs to 17 residues. The V segment lost 3 bases and the J segment 2 bases; nucleotides outside the gene matches: 9. The CDR3 sequence: CASSDPGLAGITDTQYF. CDR3 coding DNA: TGCGCCAGCAGTGACCCGGGGCTAGCGGGGATCACAGATACGCAGTATTTT.

CDR3 loop: CASSYTDGGNTIYF. DNA of the CDR3: TGTGCCAGCAGTTACACAGACGGAGGAAACACCATATATTTT. The rearrangement uses TRBV6-6 and TRBJ1-3; D not certain. Deletions cut 2 bases from V and 4 bases from J, with 9 bases between. Per germline, CDR1 MNHNY and CDR2 SVGAGI (reference sequence). CDR3 length: 14 amino acids.

In its sample, this clone was seen a few times. The CDR3 loop reads CASSLAPTGSNEKLFF. CDR3 nucleotides: TGCGCCAGCAGCTTGGCCCCGACAGGCTCCAATGAAAAACTGTTTTTT. J is TRBJ1-4 and V is TRBV5-1; D is perhaps TRBD1 (6 bases). The length of the CDR3 is 16 residues. CDR1 is SGHRS, CDR2 YFSETQ, per germline. Between the trimmed V and J ends, which lost 0 bases and 5 bases, there was a span of 14 bases.

This clone was detected only a few times. The CDR3 loop is CASSQRATSGGQTWSIAKNIQYF. In nucleotides, the CDR3 is TGTGCCAGCAGCCAAAGGGCGACTAGCGGGGGTCAAACCTGGTCTATAGCCAAAAACATTCAGTACTTC. The chain combines TRBV4-2 with TRBJ2-4, with TRBD2 matching over 12 bases. Trimming took 2 bases from V and 0 from J; bases not matched to a gene: 20. Germline V gene lookup returns CDR1 LGHNA and CDR2 YNFKEQ. CDR3 length: 23 amino acids.

This chain uses TRBV5-4 with TRBJ2-2, with TRBD2 as a possible D gene (5 bases). The CDR3 spans 15 residues. With 2 bases removed from V and 9 bases from J, the gap between germline ends came to 17 bases. Germline CDR1 is SGHNT and CDR2 is YYREEE (reference sequence). This CDR3 reads CASSFDGGRTRELFF. Written as DNA, the CDR3 is TGTGCCAGCAGCTTCGACGGCGGGCGTACCCGGGAGCTGTTTTTT.

V is TRBV7-2 and J is TRBJ1-2, with unresolved D. The CDR3 runs to 12 residues. V dropped 5 bases and J dropped 2 bases, with 6 bases sitting between them. CDR1 SGHTA and CDR2 FQGNSA come from the germline V gene. CDR3 amino acids: CASSLRNYGYTF. CDR3 bases: TGTGCCAGCAGCCTCAGGAACTATGGCTACACCTTC.

The chain uses TRBV5-5 and TRBJ2-1; 7 bases fit TRBD1. V shed 3 bases and J 4 bases; nucleotides not matched to a gene: 7. Germline V lookup: CDR1 SGHKS, CDR2 YYEKEE (reference sequence). CDR3 size: 15 residues. The DNA for the CDR3 is TGTGCCAGCAGCTCACGGGGACAGTCTTACAATGAGCAGTTCTTC. This gives the protein CASSSRGQSYNEQFF.

The V gene is TRBV7-2, the J gene TRBJ2-7; 7 nucleotides line up with TRBD1. Germline assignment: CDR1 SGHTA and CDR2 FQGNSA. V lost 2 bases and J lost 2; bases outside the gene matches: 0. This CDR3 spans 13 amino acids. DNA of the CDR3: TGTGCCAGCAGCTTACAGGGGGCCTACGAGCAGTACTTC. As protein: CASSLQGAYEQYF.